The 12 T cell receptor beta chains below all came from one sample that was sequenced in a study of identifying expanded T cells in peripheral blood. The table came from immunoSEQ multiplex PCR; TCRdb's copy has only in-frame clones and leaves some out. The repertoire consists of 70,000 to 100,000 clones, with around 88% occurring once and the leading ten covering roughly 5.5%. The source material was blood. These receptors came from a person aged 18 to 75 in good health.

The genes are TRBV7-2 and TRBJ1-2; the D gene is possibly TRBD1 (6 bases). From germline, CDR1 is SGHTA and CDR2 FQGNSA. The V and J ends lost 3 bases and 4 bases respectively, with 15 bases between them. The CDR3 runs 15 residues. CDR3 in DNA: TGTGCCAGCAGCTTTGCCGGGGGCTTAGGCTATGGCTACACCTTC. This sequence encodes CASSFAGGLGYGYTF.

The rearrangement links TRBV7-9 to TRBJ2-5, with a weak D call TRBD1 (5 bases). V dropped 7 bases and J dropped 3 bases, with 18 bases sitting between them. The CDR3 is 15 amino acids. Germline V CDR1 and CDR2: SEHNR, FQNEAQ (reference sequence). The CDR3 bases are TGTGCCAGCATCCCTGCAAGCAGGGAAGAAGAGACCCAGTACTTC. This encodes CASIPASREEETQYF.

This rearrangement joins TRBV4-3 to TRBJ1-6; D gene uncertain. Per the germline V gene, CDR1 is LGHNA and CDR2 is YSLEER. V lost 0 bases and J lost 0, with 9 bases in between. The CDR3 loop spans 17 amino acids. CDR3: CASSQDHSYSYNSPLHF. The CDR3 region has the DNA TGCGCCAGCAGCCAAGACCACAGCTACTCCTATAATTCACCCCTCCACTTT.

The chain carries TRBV7-2 and TRBJ1-2; 8 bases match TRBD1. V dropped 0 bases and J dropped 3; count of bases not matched to a gene: 6. This CDR3 is 16 amino acids long. Germline CDR1 is SGHTA and CDR2 is FQGNSA. This CDR3 reads CASSLATGGRDYGYTF. The DNA for the CDR3 is TGTGCCAGCAGCTTAGCCACAGGGGGTAGGGACTATGGCTACACCTTC.

V is TRBV14 and J is TRBJ1-2; possible D gene TRBD1, 5 bases. CDR3 size: 14 residues. The V end lost 1 base, the J end lost 2 bases, and 8 bases lay between the germline ends. Germline CDR1 reads SGHDN; CDR2 reads FVKESK. This CDR3 reads CASSQAGWNYGYTF. The CDR3 DNA sequence: TGTGCCAGCAGCCAAGCAGGGTGGAACTATGGCTACACCTTC. Full variable domain (outside the CDR3, taken from reference TRBV14 and TRBJ1-2): EAGVTQFPSHSVIEKGQTVTLRCDPISGHDNLYWYRRVMGKEIKFLLHFVKESKQDESGMPNNRFLAERTGGTYSTLKVQPAELEDSGVYFCASSQAGWNYGYTFGSGTRLTVV.

This chain joins TRBV27 and TRBJ1-1, with a tentative D call TRBD1 (5 bases). Germline CDR1 MNHEY, CDR2 SMNVEV (reference sequence). V gave up 2 bases and J gave up 4 bases, with 14 bases separating them. The CDR3 totals 15 residues. In DNA, the CDR3 is TGTGCCAGCAGTTTAGGTTCAGGGTCGGGCACTGAAGCTTTCTTT. Amino acid sequence: CASSLGSGSGTEAFF.

The J gene is TRBJ2-7, the V gene TRBV4-3; no clear D gene. V lost 0 bases and J 0 bases, leaving 12 bases between the germline ends. The CDR3 is 16 amino acids. CDR1 and CDR2 from the germline V gene are LGHNA and YSLEER. The CDR3 DNA follows: TGCGCCAGCAGCCAAGATTGGCACCTCGCCTCCTACGAGCAGTACTTC. Its translation is CASSQDWHLASYEQYF.

This chain links TRBV10-3 with TRBJ2-7; 10 nucleotides align to TRBD1. The CDR3 consists of 15 residues. Germline CDR1 is ENHRY and CDR2 is SYGVKD. V gave up 5 bases and J gave up 5 bases; unmatched junction bases: 9. CDR3 DNA: TGTGCCATCAGTCAACCGGGACAGGGGCTGAACGAGCAGTACTTC. This encodes CAISQPGQGLNEQYF.

This chain links TRBV6-5 with TRBJ2-5; 9 bases match TRBD1. Germline CDR1 and CDR2: MNHEY and SVGAGI. This CDR3 has 15 residues. With V trimmed by 5 bases and J by 4 bases, 8 bases remained unmatched. The CDR3 bases are TGTGCCAGCAGTCCGCCGGGACAGGGTGGAGAGACCCAGTACTTC. This sequence encodes CASSPPGQGGETQYF.

About this clone itself: Other DNA sequences in this specimen translate into the identical CDR3. The chain recombines TRBV5-1 with TRBJ2-5; D perhaps matches TRBD1 (5 bases). This CDR3 is built from 13 residues. Germline V CDR1 and CDR2: SGHRS, YFSETQ. The V end lost 2 bases, the J end lost 1 base, and 6 bases lay between the germline ends. CDR3 loop: CASSLRGQETQYF. Here the CDR3 DNA reads TGCGCCAGCAGCTTAAGGGGCCAAGAGACCCAGTACTTC.

The chain couples TRBV5-1 to TRBJ2-5; 7 nucleotides align to TRBD1. The CDR3 has 15 amino acids. Germline CDR1 and CDR2: SGHRS and YFSETQ. V lost 0 bases and J lost 2; bases outside the gene matches: 4. The CDR3 spells CASSLVTGNQETQYF. The CDR3 DNA is TGCGCCAGCAGCTTGGTGACAGGGAATCAAGAGACCCAGTACTTC. The full variable domain, in which reference TRBV5-1 and TRBJ2-5 provide the parts outside the CDR3, is KAGVTQTPRYLIKTRGQQVTLSCSPISGHRSVSWYQQTPGQGLQFLFEYFSETQRNKGNFPGRFSGRQFSNSRSEMNVSTLELGDSALYLCASSLVTGNQETQYFGPGTRLLVL.

J is TRBJ2-7 and V is TRBV18; 10 nucleotides agree with TRBD1. This CDR3 region has 15 residues. With V trimmed by 2 bases and J by 3 bases, 4 bases remained unmatched. Germline CDR1 KGHSH, CDR2 LQKENI. The CDR3 here is CASSPRQGAVYEQYF. CDR3 coding DNA: TGTGCCAGCTCACCAAGACAGGGGGCAGTCTACGAGCAGTACTTC.